This TCR beta chain was sequenced in a study of T cells after posttransplantation cyclophosphamide. Study conclusions and caveats: Recipient CMV seropositivity and CMV reactivation strongly tracked TRB clonality.

Peripheral blood was collected from the related graft donor on the marrow donation day. J was trimmed by 0 bases and V by 5 bases; bases with no gene match: 4. Looked up from germline, CDR1 is SGHAT and CDR2 is FQNNGV. The CDR3 is 15 amino acids. TCRdb keeps only in-frame clones here, not all; method: immunoSEQ multiplex PCR. The top ten clones hold nearly 3% of a sample with under 75,000 clones, 80% to 95% of them seen once. Concerning this clone itself: Its antigen remains unidentified.

V gene TRBV11-2 combines with J gene TRBJ2-3; TRBD2 matches at 8 bases. The specimen was PBMCs. The receptor's source is a woman in her twenties or thirties in good health and a related stem cell transplant donor. CDR3 nucleotide sequence: TGTGCCAGCAGCGACGGGGGGGGAAGCACAGATACGCAGTATTTT. Protein sequence: CASSDGGGSTDTQYF.